This entry describes one T cell receptor beta chain. Its target is unknown. This sample was included in a study of T cells in tuberculosis. On the study more broadly: In South Africa, adults with active tuberculosis were compared with IGRA-negative and latently infected IGRA-positive adolescents. General study findings and limits: Active tuberculosis patients had shorter CDR3-alpha; the beta difference was nonsignificant. GMM-specific TCRs were nearer to active tuberculosis alpha repertoires, suggesting expansion.

Sequencing was performed with immunoSEQ multiplex PCR; in TCRdb, only in-frame clones are kept and a portion is missing. The repertoire holds some 41,000 clones, with about 94% as singletons. Looked up from germline, CDR1 is SNHLY and CDR2 is FYNNEI. Trimming stripped 3 bases from V and 1 base from J, with 6 bases between. The length of the CDR3 is 14 residues. This chain joins TRBV2 and TRBJ2-2, with D unclear. This TCR was recovered from a donor aged 10-30 years with latent tuberculosis or without tuberculosis infection. Some clones in this sample may be carry-over from other donors' samples. Source material: PBMCs. DNA for the CDR3: TGTGCCAGCAGTGAGTACAGGAACACCGGGGAGCTGTTTTTT. Protein product: CASSEYRNTGELFF.